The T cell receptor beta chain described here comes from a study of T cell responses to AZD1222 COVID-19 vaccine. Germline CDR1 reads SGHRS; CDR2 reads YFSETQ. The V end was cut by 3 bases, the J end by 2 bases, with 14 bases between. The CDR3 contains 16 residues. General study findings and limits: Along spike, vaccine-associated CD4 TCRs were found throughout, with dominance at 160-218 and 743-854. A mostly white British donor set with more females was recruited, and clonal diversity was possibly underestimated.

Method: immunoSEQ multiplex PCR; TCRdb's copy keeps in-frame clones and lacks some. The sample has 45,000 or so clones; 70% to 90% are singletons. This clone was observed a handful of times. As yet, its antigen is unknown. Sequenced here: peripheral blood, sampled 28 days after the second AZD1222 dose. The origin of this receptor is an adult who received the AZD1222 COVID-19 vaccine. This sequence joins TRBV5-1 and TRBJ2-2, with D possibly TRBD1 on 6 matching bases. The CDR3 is CASSWIPDSNTGELFF. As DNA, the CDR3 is TGCGCCAGCAGCTGGATTCCGGACAGTAACACCGGGGAGCTGTTTTTT. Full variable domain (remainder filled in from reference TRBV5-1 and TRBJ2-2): KAGVTQTPRYLIKTRGQQVTLSCSPISGHRSVSWYQQTPGQGLQFLFEYFSETQRNKGNFPGRFSGRQFSNSRSEMNVSTLELGDSALYLCASSWIPDSNTGELFFGEGSRLTVL.